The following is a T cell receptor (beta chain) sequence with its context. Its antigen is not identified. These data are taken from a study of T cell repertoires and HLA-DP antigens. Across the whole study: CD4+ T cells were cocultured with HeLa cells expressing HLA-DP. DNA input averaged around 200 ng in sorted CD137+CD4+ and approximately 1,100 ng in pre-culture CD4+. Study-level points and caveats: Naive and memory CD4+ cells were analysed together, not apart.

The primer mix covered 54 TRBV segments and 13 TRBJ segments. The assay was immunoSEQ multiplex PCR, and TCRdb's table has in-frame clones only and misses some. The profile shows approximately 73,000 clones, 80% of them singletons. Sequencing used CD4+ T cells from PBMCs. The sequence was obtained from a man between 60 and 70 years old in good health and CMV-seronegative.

CDR3 nucleotides: TGTGCCAGCAGTTATCTGAGGACTAGAAACTACAATGAGCAGTTCTTC. Its protein is CASSYLRTRNYNEQFF. V usage is TRBV6-5 and J usage is TRBJ2-1; 7 bases agree with TRBD2. Germline trimming cut 3 bases from V and 3 bases from J; bases unmatched to any gene: 8. Germline V gene data show CDR1 as MNHEY and CDR2 as SVGAGI. This CDR3 comprises 16 residues.